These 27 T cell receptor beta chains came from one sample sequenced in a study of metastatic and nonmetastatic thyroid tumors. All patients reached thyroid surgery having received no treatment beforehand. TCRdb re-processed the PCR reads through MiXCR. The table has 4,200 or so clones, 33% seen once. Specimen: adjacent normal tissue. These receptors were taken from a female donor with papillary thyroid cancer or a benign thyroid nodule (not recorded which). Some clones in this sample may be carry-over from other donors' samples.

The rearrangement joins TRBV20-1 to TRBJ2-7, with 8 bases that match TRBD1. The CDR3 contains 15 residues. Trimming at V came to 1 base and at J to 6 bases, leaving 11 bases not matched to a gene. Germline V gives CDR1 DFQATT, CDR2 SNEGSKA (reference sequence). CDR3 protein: CSARVPGQGYAEQYF. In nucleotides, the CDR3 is TGCAGTGCTAGAGTCCCCGGACAGGGTTACGCCGAGCAGTACTTC.

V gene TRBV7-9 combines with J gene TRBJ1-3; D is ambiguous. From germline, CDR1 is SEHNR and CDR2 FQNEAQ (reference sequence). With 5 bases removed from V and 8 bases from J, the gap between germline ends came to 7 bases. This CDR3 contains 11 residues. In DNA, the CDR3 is TGTGCCAGCAGCCCTCGTGACACCATATATTTT. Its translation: CASSPRDTIYF. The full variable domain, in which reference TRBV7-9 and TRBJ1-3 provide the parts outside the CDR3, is DTGVSQNPRHKITKRGQNVTFRCDPISEHNRLYWYRQTLGQGPEFLTYFQNEAQLEKSRLLSDRFSAERPKGSFSTLEIQRTEQGDSAMYLCASSPRDTIYFGEGSWLTVV.

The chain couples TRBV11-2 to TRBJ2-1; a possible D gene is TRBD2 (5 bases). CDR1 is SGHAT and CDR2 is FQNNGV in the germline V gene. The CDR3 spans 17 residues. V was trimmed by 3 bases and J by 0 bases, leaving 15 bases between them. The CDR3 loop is CASSFPHSVISYNEQFF. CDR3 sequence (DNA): TGTGCCAGCAGCTTCCCCCATAGCGTGATCTCCTACAATGAGCAGTTCTTC.

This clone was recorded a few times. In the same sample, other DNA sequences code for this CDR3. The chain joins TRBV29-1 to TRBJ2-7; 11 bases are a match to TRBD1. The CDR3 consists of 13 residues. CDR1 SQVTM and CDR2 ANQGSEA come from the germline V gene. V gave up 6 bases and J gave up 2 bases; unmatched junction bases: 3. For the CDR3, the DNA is TGCAGCGTACCGGGACAGGGGGCCTACGAGCAGTACTTC. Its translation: CSVPGQGAYEQYF.

The CDR3 DNA is TGTGCCAGCAGGGGGGGGTCCCCTCATTCACCCCTCCACTTT. Translated: CASRGGSPHSPLHF. The chain carries TRBV11-3 and TRBJ1-6; TRBD1 might be the D (5 bases). The CDR3 contains 14 residues. V was trimmed by 6 bases and J by 8 bases, leaving 14 bases between them. Germline assignment: CDR1 SGHNT and CDR2 YENEEA.

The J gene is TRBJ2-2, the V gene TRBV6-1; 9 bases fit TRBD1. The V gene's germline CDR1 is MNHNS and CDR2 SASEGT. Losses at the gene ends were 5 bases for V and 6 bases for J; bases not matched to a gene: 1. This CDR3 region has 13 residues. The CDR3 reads CASSRQGAGELFF. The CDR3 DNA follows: TGTGCCAGCAGTAGACAGGGGGCCGGGGAGCTGTTTTTT.

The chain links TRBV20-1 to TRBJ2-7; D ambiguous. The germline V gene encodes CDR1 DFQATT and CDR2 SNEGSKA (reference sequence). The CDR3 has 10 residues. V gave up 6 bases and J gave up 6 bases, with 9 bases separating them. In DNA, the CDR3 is TGCAGTGCCCAACTGGGCGAGCAGTACTTC. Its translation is CSAQLGEQYF.

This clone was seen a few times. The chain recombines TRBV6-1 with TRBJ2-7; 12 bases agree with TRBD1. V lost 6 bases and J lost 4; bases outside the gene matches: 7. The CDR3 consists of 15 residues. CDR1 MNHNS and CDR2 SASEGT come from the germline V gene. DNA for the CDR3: TGTGCCAGCAGGAGGGGACAGGGGGCGCGGTACGAGCAGTACTTC. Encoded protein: CASRRGQGARYEQYF.

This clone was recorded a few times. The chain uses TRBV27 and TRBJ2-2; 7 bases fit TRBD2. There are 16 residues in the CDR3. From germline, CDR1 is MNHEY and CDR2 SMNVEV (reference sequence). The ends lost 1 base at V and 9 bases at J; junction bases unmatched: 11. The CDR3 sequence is CASSLLLSGALRELFF. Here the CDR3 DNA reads TGTGCCAGCAGTTTATTGTTAAGCGGGGCCTTGAGGGAGCTGTTTTTT.

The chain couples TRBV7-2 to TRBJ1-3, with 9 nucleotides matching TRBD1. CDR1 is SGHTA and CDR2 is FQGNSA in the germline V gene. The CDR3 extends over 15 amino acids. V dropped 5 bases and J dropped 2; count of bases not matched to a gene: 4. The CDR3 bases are TGTGCCAGCAGCCCTAGACAGGGGGCTGGAAACACCATATATTTT. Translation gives CASSPRQGAGNTIYF.

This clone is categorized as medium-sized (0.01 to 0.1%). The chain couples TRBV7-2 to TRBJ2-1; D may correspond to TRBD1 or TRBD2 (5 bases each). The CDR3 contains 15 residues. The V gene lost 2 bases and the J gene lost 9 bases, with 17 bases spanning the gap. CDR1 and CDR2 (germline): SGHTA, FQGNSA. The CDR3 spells CASSLSKGRTSEQFF. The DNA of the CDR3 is TGTGCCAGCAGCTTATCTAAGGGACGCACAAGTGAGCAGTTCTTC.

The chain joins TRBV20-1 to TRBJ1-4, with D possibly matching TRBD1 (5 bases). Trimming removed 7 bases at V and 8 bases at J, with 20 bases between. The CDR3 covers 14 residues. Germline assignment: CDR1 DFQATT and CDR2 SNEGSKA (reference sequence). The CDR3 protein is CSVTPGAPGEKLFF. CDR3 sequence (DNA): TGCAGTGTCACCCCCGGGGCCCCGGGGGAAAAACTGTTTTTT.

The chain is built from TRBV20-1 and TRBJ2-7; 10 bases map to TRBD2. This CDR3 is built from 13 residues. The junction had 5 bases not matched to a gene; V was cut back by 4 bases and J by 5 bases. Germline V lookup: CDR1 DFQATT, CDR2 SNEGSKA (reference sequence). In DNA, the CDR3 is TGCAGTGCTACAGCGGGGGGGGCCCACGAGCAGTACTTC. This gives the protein CSATAGGAHEQYF.

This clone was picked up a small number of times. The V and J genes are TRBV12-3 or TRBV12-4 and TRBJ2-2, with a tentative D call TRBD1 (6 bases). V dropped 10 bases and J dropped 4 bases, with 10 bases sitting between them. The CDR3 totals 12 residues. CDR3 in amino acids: CAITRGTGELFF. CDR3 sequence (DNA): TGTGCCATTACCAGGGGCACCGGGGAGCTGTTTTTT.

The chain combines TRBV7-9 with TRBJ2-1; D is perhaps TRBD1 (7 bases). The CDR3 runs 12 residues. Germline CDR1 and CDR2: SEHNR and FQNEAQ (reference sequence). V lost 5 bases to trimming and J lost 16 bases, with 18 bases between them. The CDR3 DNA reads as TGTGCCAGCAGCCCAGGAGGGGGCAGGACCTTCTTC. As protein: CASSPGGGRTFF.

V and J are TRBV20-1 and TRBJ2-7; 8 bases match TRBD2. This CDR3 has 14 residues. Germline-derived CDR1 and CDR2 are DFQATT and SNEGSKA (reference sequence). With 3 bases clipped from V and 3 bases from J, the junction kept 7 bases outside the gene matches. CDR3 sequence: CSASGGGLDYEQYF. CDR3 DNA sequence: TGCAGTGCTAGTGGCGGGGGGCTAGACTACGAGCAGTACTTC.

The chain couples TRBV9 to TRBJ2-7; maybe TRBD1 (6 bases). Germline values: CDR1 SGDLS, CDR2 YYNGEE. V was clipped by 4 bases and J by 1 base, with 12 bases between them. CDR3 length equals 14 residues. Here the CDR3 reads CASSIGTSSYEQYF. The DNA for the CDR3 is TGTGCCAGCAGCATAGGGACATCGTCCTACGAGCAGTACTTC.

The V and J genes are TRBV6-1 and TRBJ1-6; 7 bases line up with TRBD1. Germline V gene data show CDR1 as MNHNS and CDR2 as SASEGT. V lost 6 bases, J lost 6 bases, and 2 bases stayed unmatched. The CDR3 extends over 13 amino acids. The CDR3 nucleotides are TGTGCCAGCAGAAGGGACAGTAATTCACCCCTCCACTTT. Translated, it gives CASRRDSNSPLHF.

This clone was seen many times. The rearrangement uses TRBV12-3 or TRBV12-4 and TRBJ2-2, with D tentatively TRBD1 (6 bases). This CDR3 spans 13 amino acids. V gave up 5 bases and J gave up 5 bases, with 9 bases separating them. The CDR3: CASSGTRTGELFF. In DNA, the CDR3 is TGTGCCAGCAGTGGGACACGAACCGGGGAGCTGTTTTTT.

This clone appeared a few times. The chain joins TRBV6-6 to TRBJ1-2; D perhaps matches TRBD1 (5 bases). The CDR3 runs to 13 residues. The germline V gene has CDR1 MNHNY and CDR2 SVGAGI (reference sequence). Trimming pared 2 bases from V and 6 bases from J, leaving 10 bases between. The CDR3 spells CASSYGGENGYTF. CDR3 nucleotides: TGTGCCAGCAGTTACGGGGGTGAAAATGGCTACACCTTC.

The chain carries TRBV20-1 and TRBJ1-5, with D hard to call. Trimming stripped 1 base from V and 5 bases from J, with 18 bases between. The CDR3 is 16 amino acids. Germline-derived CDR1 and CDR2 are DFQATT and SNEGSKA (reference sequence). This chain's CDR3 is CSARVLDRGSDQPQHF. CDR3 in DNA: TGCAGTGCTAGAGTCCTTGACCGGGGTTCGGATCAGCCCCAGCATTTT.

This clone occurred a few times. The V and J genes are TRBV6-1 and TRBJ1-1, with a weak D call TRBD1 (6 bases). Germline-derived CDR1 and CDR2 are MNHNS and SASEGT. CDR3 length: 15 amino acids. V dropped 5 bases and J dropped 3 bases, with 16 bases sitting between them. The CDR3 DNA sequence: TGTGCCAGCAGTCTTCGGACAGTGGGGCACACTGAAGCTTTCTTT. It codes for CASSLRTVGHTEAFF.

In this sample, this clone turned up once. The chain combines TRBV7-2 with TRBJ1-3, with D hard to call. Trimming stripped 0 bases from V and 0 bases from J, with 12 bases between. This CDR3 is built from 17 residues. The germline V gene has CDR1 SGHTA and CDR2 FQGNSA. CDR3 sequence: CASSLATATFSGNTIYF. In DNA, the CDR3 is TGTGCCAGCAGCTTAGCGACGGCGACCTTCTCTGGAAACACCATATATTTT.

CDR3 sequence (DNA): TGTGCCAGCCGGGATGGTTACAATGAGCAGTTCTTC. It yields the protein CASRDGYNEQFF. V is TRBV10-3 and J is TRBJ2-1, with D possibly being TRBD2 (5 bases). With 10 bases removed from V and 4 bases from J, the gap between germline ends came to 11 bases. The CDR3 spans 12 residues. Per the germline V gene, CDR1 is ENHRY and CDR2 is SYGVKD.

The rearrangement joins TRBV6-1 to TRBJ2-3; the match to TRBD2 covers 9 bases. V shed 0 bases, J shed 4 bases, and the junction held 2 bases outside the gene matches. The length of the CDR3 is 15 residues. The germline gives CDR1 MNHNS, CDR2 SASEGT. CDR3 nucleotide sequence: TGTGCCAGCAGTGAAGCTAGCGGGAGTGCAGATACGCAGTATTTT. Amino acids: CASSEASGSADTQYF.

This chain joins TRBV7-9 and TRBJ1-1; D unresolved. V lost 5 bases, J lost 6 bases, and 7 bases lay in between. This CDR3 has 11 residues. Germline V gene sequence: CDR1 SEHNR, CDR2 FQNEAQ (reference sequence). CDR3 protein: CASSRQPEAFF. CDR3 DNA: TGTGCCAGCAGCCGACAACCTGAAGCTTTCTTT. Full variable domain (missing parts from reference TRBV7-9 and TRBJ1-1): DTGVSQNPRHKITKRGQNVTFRCDPISEHNRLYWYRQTLGQGPEFLTYFQNEAQLEKSRLLSDRFSAERPKGSFSTLEIQRTEQGDSAMYLCASSRQPEAFFGQGTRLTVV.

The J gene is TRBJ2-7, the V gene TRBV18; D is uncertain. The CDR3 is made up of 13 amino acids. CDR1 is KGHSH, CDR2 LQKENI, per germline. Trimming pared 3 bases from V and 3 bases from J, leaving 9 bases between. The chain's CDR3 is CASSPGNLYEQYF. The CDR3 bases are TGTGCCAGCTCACCTGGGAACCTCTACGAGCAGTACTTC.